These 4 T cell receptor beta chains originate from one sample sequenced in a study of sequential checkpoint blockade in melanoma. TCRdb's table, derived via immunoSEQ multiplex PCR, lists solely in-frame clones and lacks some. Seen here are about 17,000 clones, 80% observed once, and the top ten hold around 11%. Indicated treatment: randomized to nivolumab then ipilimumab (arm A) or the reverse (arm B). The sample here was CD8+ T cells sorted from blood (inferred from file names), taken from a patient given nivolumab and ipilimumab in sequence. These receptors were taken from a human donor with melanoma.

This clone was found a few times. The rearrangement uses TRBV6-5 and TRBJ2-1, with 10 bases identical to TRBD2. This CDR3 region has 14 residues. Looked up from germline, CDR1 is MNHEY and CDR2 is SVGAGI. Trimming at V came to 7 bases and at J to 3 bases, leaving 3 bases not matched to a gene. For the CDR3, the DNA is TGTGCCAGCACTACTAGCGGGAACTACAATGAGCAGTTCTTC. Encoded protein: CASTTSGNYNEQFF.

The table lists this clone with a few counts. The chain links TRBV19 to TRBJ1-5; the D is unclear. Per germline, CDR1 LNHDA and CDR2 SQIVND (reference sequence). CDR3 length equals 15 residues. V was cut by 1 base and J by 1 base, with 8 bases left in between. The CDR3 reads CASSIGFGSNQPQHF. The DNA for the CDR3 is TGTGCCAGTAGTATAGGCTTTGGCAGCAATCAGCCCCAGCATTTT.

This sequence joins TRBV9 and TRBJ2-6; D uncertain. The CDR3 is made up of 14 amino acids. V lost 0 bases and J lost 4, with 5 bases in between. Germline CDR1 SGDLS, CDR2 YYNGEE. The CDR3 coding sequence is TGTGCCAGCAGCGTAGGTTCAGGGGCCAACGTCCTGACTTTC. This codes for CASSVGSGANVLTF.

The chain uses TRBV21-1 and TRBJ1-6; the DNA was not used to check the table's D call, TRBD1. TRBV21-1 is shown as a pseudogene. This CDR3 contains 17 residues. This CDR3 is CASSKAWRTVRNSPLHF. CDR3 sequence (DNA): TGTGCCAGCAGCAAAGCATGGAGGACAGTGCGTAATTCACCCCTCCACTTT.